The 15 T cell receptor beta chains given below trace back to one sample, sequenced in a study of Ad26.COV2.S vaccination and SARS-CoV-2 variants. Libraries were prepared by immunoSEQ multiplex PCR; TCRdb keeps only in-frame clonotypes and omits some of them. Of 380,000 or so clones in the sample, 83% were seen once. Specified treatment: 15 to 20 received Ad26.COV2.S at low or high dose, single or two shots; roughly five received placebo; per-sample allocation not given. Vaccine and placebo recipients were sampled on day 63 after the first injection. The material was peripheral blood, obtained in a trial of Ad26.COV2.S vaccine versus placebo. Source of these receptors: a person between 18 and 59 years old who received the Ad26.COV2.S COVID-19 vaccine or a placebo.

The V and J genes are TRBV27 and TRBJ1-1; 9 bases agree with TRBD1. V shed 11 bases, J shed 3 bases, and the junction held 10 bases outside the gene matches. CDR1 is MNHEY, CDR2 SMNVEV, per germline (reference sequence). The CDR3 spans 14 residues. The CDR3 region has the DNA TGTGCCGCGGGACAGGGAAAAGGAGACACTGAAGCTTTCTTT. Amino acids: CAAGQGKGDTEAFF.

This clone was detected once. J is TRBJ2-3 and V is TRBV9; 9 bases are shared with TRBD1. Looked up from germline, CDR1 is SGDLS and CDR2 is YYNGEE. With V trimmed by 4 bases and J by 3 bases, 6 bases remained unmatched. The CDR3 length is 15 residues. Written as DNA, the CDR3 is TGTGCCAGCAGCCCCACGGGACAGGGAACAGATACGCAGTATTTT. Amino acids: CASSPTGQGTDTQYF.

The CDR3 sequence is CASRRSGQNYGYTF. In nucleotides, the CDR3 is TGTGCCAGTCGCCGGAGCGGACAGAACTATGGCTACACCTTC. V usage is TRBV19 and J usage is TRBJ1-2, with D perhaps matching TRBD1 (6 bases). The germline gives CDR1 LNHDA, CDR2 SQIVND (reference sequence). This CDR3 has 14 amino acids. V lost 8 bases to trimming and J lost 2 bases, with 15 bases between them.

V is TRBV19 and J is TRBJ1-1, with unresolved D. The V end lost 6 bases, the J end lost 0 bases, and 11 bases lay between the germline ends. The germline V gene encodes CDR1 LNHDA and CDR2 SQIVND (reference sequence). CDR3 size: 14 residues. The DNA of the CDR3 is TGTGCCAGTAGGGACGGAAACATGAACACTGAAGCTTTCTTT. Its translation is CASRDGNMNTEAFF.

The V gene is TRBV6-5, the J gene TRBJ2-5; 9 bases map to TRBD1. CDR3 length: 14 residues. Germline CDR1 and CDR2: MNHEY and SVGAGI. After removal of 7 bases from V and 4 bases from J, the junction contained 7 bases not matched to a gene. The CDR3 region has the DNA TGTGCCAGCAACCGACAGGGGGTATCAGAGACCCAGTACTTC. The encoded protein is CASNRQGVSETQYF.

This clone was seen just once. The rearrangement links TRBV6-5 to TRBJ2-5; TRBD1 or TRBD2 may be the D gene (5 bases each). Looked up from germline, CDR1 is MNHEY and CDR2 is SVGAGI. V was shortened by 5 bases and J by 5 bases, with 12 bases between the two germline ends. The CDR3 covers 13 residues. DNA for the CDR3: TGTGCCAGCAGTCACGGGGACGGTGAGACCCAGTACTTC. This codes for CASSHGDGETQYF.

The chain carries TRBV5-6 and TRBJ2-1; 12 bases agree with TRBD2. Germline V gene lookup returns CDR1 SGHDT and CDR2 YYEEEE. CDR3 length equals 14 residues. V trimming: 4 bases; J trimming: 9 bases; junction bases outside the gene matches: 5. CDR3 DNA: TGTGCCAGCAGCGTACTAGCGGGAGGTCCTGAGCAGTTCTTC. It is translated as CASSVLAGGPEQFF.

The chain links TRBV29-1 to TRBJ1-2; D call uncertain. From germline, CDR1 is SQVTM and CDR2 ANQGSEA. V was trimmed by 4 bases and J by 0 bases, leaving 6 bases between them. CDR3 length: 12 residues. The CDR3 here is CSVATANYGYTF. The CDR3 DNA reads as TGCAGCGTTGCTACAGCTAACTATGGCTACACCTTC. The full variable domain, its missing parts supplied by reference TRBV29-1 and TRBJ1-2, is SAVISQKPSRDICQRGTSLTIQCQVDSQVTMMFWYRQQPGQSLTLIATANQGSEATYESGFVIDKFPISRPNLTFSTLTVSNMSPEDSSIYLCSVATANYGYTFGSGTRLTVV.

This clone has only a few counts. The chain has TRBV6-2 or TRBV6-3 and TRBJ2-3; no reliable D call. The CDR3 has 16 residues. Trimming stripped 0 bases from V and 0 bases from J, with 10 bases between. Germline V CDR1 and CDR2: MNHEY, SVGEGT. Here the CDR3 DNA reads TGTGCCAGCAGTTACTCCCCTTTCTTTAGCACAGATACGCAGTATTTT. This sequence encodes CASSYSPFFSTDTQYF.

Here the CDR3 DNA reads TGTGCCAGCAGCGCCGCCAACTCCGGACAGTACTATGGCTACACCTTC. Protein: CASSAANSGQYYGYTF. The rearrangement links TRBV13 to TRBJ1-2, with D possibly TRBD1 on 6 matching bases. Germline V gene sequence: CDR1 PRHDT, CDR2 FYEKMQ (reference sequence). The CDR3 consists of 16 residues. V lost 5 bases to trimming and J lost 3 bases, with 19 bases between them.

The chain carries TRBV3-1 (or the pseudogene TRBV3-2) and TRBJ2-5; D gene unclear. Germline values: CDR1 LGHDT, CDR2 YNNKEL (reference sequence). The CDR3 consists of 14 residues. The V end lost 3 bases, the J end lost 5 bases, and 13 bases lay between the germline ends. The CDR3 DNA reads TGTGCCAGCAGCCACCACCGCCCTGGGGAGACCCAGTACTTC. Its translation: CASSHHRPGETQYF.

Written as DNA, the CDR3 is TGTGCCAGCAGCCCGGGTGGCCCCTCCCGCCTCTCCTACGAGCAGTACTTC. Encoded protein: CASSPGGPSRLSYEQYF. The rearrangement joins TRBV5-4 to TRBJ2-7; no reliable D call. The germline V gene has CDR1 SGHNT and CDR2 YYREEE (reference sequence). The CDR3 covers 17 residues. V gave up 4 bases and J gave up 0 bases, with 20 bases separating them.

This chain links TRBV9 with TRBJ1-3; TRBD1 might be the D (5 bases). Trimming pared 0 bases from V and 3 bases from J, leaving 13 bases between. This CDR3 region has 16 residues. Germline CDR1 is SGDLS and CDR2 is YYNGEE. The CDR3 bases are TGTGCCAGCAGCGTAGCTTGGGGGTCGGGTGGAAACACCATATATTTT. This encodes CASSVAWGSGGNTIYF.

The V call is TRBV27, the J call TRBJ1-2; possible D gene TRBD1, 6 bases. Per the germline V gene, CDR1 is MNHEY and CDR2 is SMNVEV (reference sequence). The V end was cut by 4 bases, the J end by 4 bases, with 10 bases between. The CDR3 is made up of 13 amino acids. The CDR3 region is CASSWGQTYGYTF. The CDR3 nucleotides read TGTGCCAGCAGTTGGGGGCAGACCTATGGCTACACCTTC.

This clone was seen only once. The chain carries TRBV4-1 and TRBJ1-3; D gene unclear. The CDR3 has 12 residues. CDR1 is MGHRA and CDR2 is YSYEKL in the germline V gene. V lost 2 bases to trimming and J lost 4 bases, with 3 bases between them. CDR3 DNA sequence: TGCGCCAGCAGCCAAAACGGAAACACCATATATTTT. Translated: CASSQNGNTIYF.